Listed below are T cell receptor beta chains from one sample, sequenced in a study of CD8 T cells in ankylosing spondylitis. TCRdb ran MiXCR on the 5' RACE reads and lists one entry per CDR3 protein. The data show about 460,000 distinct CDR3 sequences, with approximately 5.3% seen just once and roughly 3.2% held by the top ten. Sequenced material: blood, either unsorted or a sorted T cell fraction (not recorded which). The receptor set was obtained from a male donor with ankylosing spondylitis. Each CDR3 is given with its conserved first and last residue. D genes are given only for firm matches. Rows may omit the clone size; those that give it use once, few, many or a size class.

v_gene,abundance,d_gene,j_gene,CDR3nt,CDR3aa
TRBV7-9,few,TRBD1,TRBJ1-4,TGTGCCAGCAGCTTAGTAGACAGGGGGAATGAAAAACTGTTTTTT,CASSLVDRGNEKLFF
TRBV7-2,many,NA,TRBJ1-5,TGTGCCAGCAGCCTTACTACCGGGGAGAATCAGCCCCAGCATTTT,CASSLTTGENQPQHF
TRBV28,many,NA,TRBJ1-4,TGTGCCAGCAGTTTCGGGGTCGTTAATGAAAAACTGTTTTTT,CASSFGVVNEKLFF
TRBV16,NA,NA,TRBJ1-4,TGTGCCAGCAGCGAACATCGAACTAATGAAAAACTGTTTTTT,CASSEHRTNEKLFF
TRBV5-1,few,NA,TRBJ1-1,TGCGCCAGCAGCTCCCCAGGTAAGACTGAAGCTTTCTTT,CASSSPGKTEAFF
TRBV29-1,many,NA,TRBJ1-1,TGCAGCGTTGGGGGGTGGACTGAAGCTTTCTTT,CSVGGWTEAFF
TRBV20-1,many,NA,TRBJ1-1,TGCAGTCCGGGGCAGGGCAACACTGAAGCTTTCTTT,CSPGQGNTEAFF
TRBV6-1,many,NA,TRBJ2-7,TGTGCCAGTAGTCCTCAGGAGGTCTCCTACGAGCAGTACTTC,CASSPQEVSYEQYF
TRBV29-1,many,TRBD1,TRBJ2-5,TGCAGCGGGCAAGACAGGGGAGAGACCCAGTACTTC,CSGQDRGETQYF
TRBV20-1,many,TRBD1,TRBJ2-5,TGCAGTGCTCTACAGGGGGCGGGAGAGACCCAGTACTTC,CSALQGAGETQYF
TRBV5-1,many,NA,TRBJ2-1,TGCGCCAGCAGCTTCCGATACAGGGATCAGGAGCAGTTCTTC,CASSFRYRDQEQFF
TRBV27,many,TRBD1,TRBJ1-4,TGTGCCAGCAGACCCTTGACAGGGAATAATGAAAAACTGTTTTTT,CASRPLTGNNEKLFF
TRBV6-2/TRBV6-3,many,TRBD1,TRBJ1-6,TGTGCCATCGGGACAGCAGATTCACCCCTCCACTTT,CAIGTADSPLHF
TRBV25-1,many,TRBD2,TRBJ2-5,TGTGCCAGCAGTGAATATGGAATAGCGGGAGGCCGGTACCAAGAGACCCAGTACTTC,CASSEYGIAGGRYQETQYF
TRBV10-3,many,TRBD1,TRBJ2-1,TGTGCCATCTGGGGGACAGGGGGCAATGAGCAGTTCTTC,CAIWGTGGNEQFF
TRBV27,NA,TRBD1,TRBJ1-2,TGTGCCAGCAGTTTACAGGGGGCGAGGTATGGCTACACCTTC,CASSLQGARYGYTF
TRBV5-1,many,NA,TRBJ2-3,TGCGCCACCAGATTGGACCCCAACACAGATACGCAGTATTTT,CATRLDPNTDTQYF
TRBV27,many,TRBD1,TRBJ2-3,TGTGCCAGCTACCCTGGTAGGGGGCTCTACACAGATACGCAGTATTTT,CASYPGRGLYTDTQYF
TRBV20-1,many,NA,TRBJ2-1,TGCAGTGCTAGAGATCCACAAATCTCCTACAATGAGCAGTTCTTC,CSARDPQISYNEQFF
TRBV6-5,many,NA,TRBJ1-2,TGTGCCAGCAGTTACGACACCGGTACCCTCAGCTATGGCTACACCTTC,CASSYDTGTLSYGYTF
TRBV11-1,many,TRBD2,TRBJ2-1,TGTGCCAGCAGCTTCCCTCCGACTAGCGGGGGGTATAGCTCCTACAATGAGCAGTTCTTC,CASSFPPTSGGYSSYNEQFF
TRBV29-1,many,NA,TRBJ2-7,TGCAGCGTTGGTCCCGAGCAGTACTTC,CSVGPEQYF
TRBV6-2/TRBV6-3,many,NA,TRBJ2-5,TGTGCCAGCGGTCCCTTGGATCAGACCCAAGAGACCCAGTACTTC,CASGPLDQTQETQYF
TRBV6-5,many,NA,TRBJ2-2,TGTGCCAGCAGTTACTCGGGGTACACCGGGGAGCTGTTTTTT,CASSYSGYTGELFF
TRBV11-2,NA,TRBD2,TRBJ2-1,TGTGCCAGCAGCAAAGGACTAGCGGGATTCACCTACAATGAGCAGTTCTTC,CASSKGLAGFTYNEQFF
TRBV4-3,many,TRBD1,TRBJ1-6,TGCGCCAGCAGCGAACAGGGGGTTTATAATTCACCCCTCCACTTT,CASSEQGVYNSPLHF
TRBV10-3,few,NA,TRBJ2-5,TGTGCCTCGGGGGAAGGGAGCCGAGAGACCCAGTACTTC,CASGEGSRETQYF
TRBV20-1,many,TRBD2,TRBJ2-7,TGCAGTGCCAAACTAGCGGGACGGTTGTACGAGCAGTACTTC,CSAKLAGRLYEQYF
TRBV20-1,many,NA,TRBJ1-2,TGCAGCCCTTTTAGGGAGGGTGGCTACACCTTC,CSPFREGGYTF
TRBV5-1,many,NA,TRBJ2-5,TGCGCCAGCAGCTTTGGTTCGGGGGCCCAAGAGACCCAGTACTTC,CASSFGSGAQETQYF